This TCR beta chain emerged from a study of blood T cell repertoires in COVID-19. Study at large: The samples span acute and convalescent COVID-19 from the United States, Italy and Spain. Sources were T cells, B-cell-depleted T cells, or PBMCs; the material itself was cDNA or gDNA.

CDR1 is SQVTM, CDR2 ANQGSEA, per germline. The V segment lost 6 bases and the J segment 4 bases; nucleotides outside the gene matches: 7. The CDR3 spans 14 residues. Seattle patients were enrolled while actively infected and followed longitudinally. In the original analysis: The authors estimated nucleated cell counts from reference gene primer amplification. This table comes from immunoSEQ multiplex PCR, and its TCRdb copy is limited to in-frame clones, with some not included. V, J and clone size reflect that table, while D and trimming were determined from the DNA. The sample shows 200,000 to 300,000 clones, 81% of them seen only once.

The sequencing input was peripheral blood. This receptor was obtained from a woman over 75 with COVID-19, enrolled during active disease. J is TRBJ2-2 and V is TRBV29-1; 8 bases fit TRBD1. The CDR3 nucleotides read TGCAGCGTCGATCGACAGGGGTCCACCGGGGAGCTGTTTTTT. This gives the protein CSVDRQGSTGELFF.